The source of this T cell receptor (beta chain) is a study of OX40 agonist ivuxolimab in advanced cancers. To note about this clone: Its matching antigen is unknown.

Sampling times: baseline, cycle 4 day 1, cycle 7 day 1. The repertoire was sequenced with immunoSEQ multiplex PCR; TCRdb's copy has only in-frame clones and lacks some. The sample carries some 30,000 clones, about four fifths recorded once. From germline, CDR1 is SGHNT and CDR2 YYREEE (reference sequence). The germline V and J ends were trimmed by 0 bases and 2 bases, with 8 bases remaining between them. This CDR3 is built from 14 residues. Study conclusions and caveats: Low clonal expansion, among the lowest seen, marked partial responders at 0.1-3.0 mg/kg.

The rearrangement links TRBV5-4 to TRBJ2-5, with D hard to call. The sequence derives from an adult with an advanced solid tumor such as melanoma, head and neck, liver or kidney cancer. Sequencing used CD4+ or CD8+ T cells sorted from blood, obtained in a trial of the OX40 agonist ivuxolimab. CDR3: CASSLAGGQETQYF. The DNA for the CDR3 is TGTGCCAGCAGCTTGGCCGGCGGACAAGAGACCCAGTACTTC.